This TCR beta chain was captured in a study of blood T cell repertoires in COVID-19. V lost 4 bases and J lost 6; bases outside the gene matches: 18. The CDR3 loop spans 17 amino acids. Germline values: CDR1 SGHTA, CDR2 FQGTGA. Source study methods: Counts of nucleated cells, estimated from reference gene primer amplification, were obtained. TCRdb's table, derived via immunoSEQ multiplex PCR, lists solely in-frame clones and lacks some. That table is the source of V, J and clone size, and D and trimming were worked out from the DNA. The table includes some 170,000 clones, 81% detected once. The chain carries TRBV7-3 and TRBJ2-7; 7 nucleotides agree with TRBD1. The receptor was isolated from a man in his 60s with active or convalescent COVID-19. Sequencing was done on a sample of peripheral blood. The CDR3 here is CASSSLPDRATLPEQYF. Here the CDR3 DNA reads TGTGCCAGCAGCTCCCTCCCCGACAGGGCGACCCTGCCCGAGCAGTACTTC.